This T cell receptor beta chain is drawn from a study of CD8+ T cells in alopecia areata. General study points: Normal skin's resident alphabeta T cells are sequenced alongside lesional scalp T cells.

Stated treatment: oral pan-JAK inhibitor, 5-10 mg twice daily. From germline, CDR1 is SGHAT and CDR2 FQDESV (reference sequence). V lost 5 bases and J lost 4; bases outside the gene matches: 6. CDR3 length equals 16 residues. A word on this clone: Antigen specificity is unknown.

Once RNA had been extracted, it was reverse transcribed into cDNA to act as the sequencing template. The assay was immunoSEQ multiplex PCR, and TCRdb's table has in-frame clones only and misses some. Here the sample spans about 280,000 clones, roughly 50% being singletons. Sequenced here: CD4+ T cells sorted from blood, sampled at week 24, from a patient treated with tofacitinib. This chain connects TRBV11-1 to TRBJ2-1; 12 bases align to TRBD2. The sequence came from a human donor with alopecia areata. CDR3 amino acids: CASSPPGLAGYNEQFF. In DNA, the CDR3 is TGTGCCAGCAGCCCGCCCGGACTAGCGGGATACAATGAGCAGTTCTTC.